The 8 T cell receptor beta chains below were found in one sample sequenced in a study of monozygotic twins with cystic fibrosis. Libraries were prepared by immunoSEQ multiplex PCR; TCRdb keeps only in-frame clonotypes and omits some of them. The sample lists nearly 25,000 clones, around 90% seen once, with 0.29% in the top ten. The sequenced material came from blood. These receptors were obtained from a girl aged 2-9 years with cystic fibrosis.

This chain connects TRBV2 to TRBJ2-1, with 8 bases matching TRBD2. Germline-derived CDR1 and CDR2 are SNHLY and FYNNEI. The CDR3 spans 18 residues. The J segment lost 0 bases and the V segment lost 4 bases, leaving 11 bases of the junction unmatched. The CDR3 here is CASSAPMSGGSSYNEQFF. Here the CDR3 DNA reads TGTGCCAGCAGTGCCCCCATGAGCGGGGGTAGCTCCTACAATGAGCAGTTCTTC. The variable domain in full, completed from reference TRBV2 and TRBJ2-1, reads EPEVTQTPSHQVTQMGQEVILRCVPISNHLYFYWYRQILGQKVEFLVSFYNNEISEKSEIFDDQFSVERPDGSNFTLKIRSTKLEDSAMYFCASSAPMSGGSSYNEQFFGPGTRLTVL.

The rearrangement uses TRBV7-2 and TRBJ2-7; D gene uncertain. Looked up from germline, CDR1 is SGHTA and CDR2 is FQGNSA. This CDR3 is 14 amino acids long. V lost 1 base and J 0 bases, leaving 7 bases between the germline ends. Here the CDR3 DNA reads TGTGCCAGCAGCTTAGAGGGCCACTCCTACGAGCAGTACTTC. Its translation is CASSLEGHSYEQYF.

In this sample, this clone turned up once. The rearrangement uses TRBV27 and TRBJ2-7, with D tentatively TRBD1 (5 bases). The germline V and J ends were trimmed by 2 bases and 6 bases, with 14 bases remaining between them. This CDR3 has 14 amino acids. Germline CDR1 reads MNHEY; CDR2 reads SMNVEV (reference sequence). The CDR3 is CASSLRVGVIEQYF. CDR3 bases: TGTGCCAGCAGTTTAAGGGTAGGGGTGATCGAGCAGTACTTC.

The rearrangement joins TRBV11-2 to TRBJ2-2; 12 bases agree with TRBD2. The CDR3 consists of 17 residues. Per germline, CDR1 SGHAT and CDR2 FQNNGV. Unmatched junction bases numbered 6, after V lost 3 bases and J lost 4 bases. The CDR3 here is CASSFPSGGASTGELFF. The CDR3 DNA reads TGTGCCAGCAGCTTTCCTAGCGGGGGGGCCTCCACCGGGGAGCTGTTTTTT.

The chain uses TRBV6-5 and TRBJ1-1; TRBD1 matches at 7 bases. The CDR3 is made up of 14 amino acids. Germline values: CDR1 MNHEY, CDR2 SVGAGI. Losses at the gene ends were 5 bases for V and 2 bases for J; bases not matched to a gene: 5. The CDR3 reads CASSRGLGNTEAFF. The DNA for the CDR3 is TGTGCCAGCAGTAGGGGGCTAGGAAACACTGAAGCTTTCTTT.

The V and J genes are TRBV27 and TRBJ2-7, with D perhaps TRBD2 (6 bases). Between the trimmed V and J ends, which lost 8 bases and 6 bases, there was a span of 14 bases. Looked up from germline, CDR1 is MNHEY and CDR2 is SMNVEV (reference sequence). The CDR3 totals 12 residues. The CDR3 DNA reads TGTGCCAGCCGGGGTGGGGGAGGCGAGCAGTACTTC. This encodes CASRGGGGEQYF.

This clone was counted once. V is TRBV6-6 and J is TRBJ2-1; TRBD2 aligns across 7 bases. V shed 6 bases and J 8 bases; nucleotides not matched to a gene: 7. CDR1 is MNHNY and CDR2 is SVGAGI in the germline V gene (reference sequence). The length of the CDR3 is 13 residues. The CDR3 sequence: CASRPLAPHEQFF. As DNA, the CDR3 is TGTGCCAGCAGGCCACTAGCGCCCCATGAGCAGTTCTTC.

The chain combines TRBV28 with TRBJ1-2; D uncertain. V gave up 3 bases and J gave up 4 bases, with 6 bases separating them. This CDR3 spans 12 amino acids. From germline, CDR1 is MDHEN and CDR2 SYDVKM. CDR3 in DNA: TGTGCCAGCAGTTTCCCGACCTATGGCTACACCTTC. Translated, it gives CASSFPTYGYTF.